The source of this T cell receptor beta chain is a study of blood T cell repertoires in COVID-19 (dated by TCRdb to 2018 to 2021). With respect to the entire study: Collaborator samples came from the United States, Italy and Spain and covered acute and convalescent phases of COVID-19. Subjects who had been exposed to COVID-19, were actively infected with it, or had recovered from it provided the deeply sampled blood TCRbeta repertoires that made up the dataset. The sample metadata nearly always contained a de-identified subject ID, COVID-19 status, age in years and sex. The material from the prospective study consisted of cDNA or gDNA derived from T cells, B-cell-depleted T cells, or PBMCs. The repertoires were released in a freely available public database meant as a resource for research on the immune response to SARS-CoV-2. HLA class I and class II types, where available, came from metadata supplied by the sample provider rather than from assay-based typing. The samples were drawn from two sources: the first 160 participants of the ongoing ImmuneRACE study, and about 1,300 subjects contributed by 6 global collaborators.

Points on this clone: Its antigen remains unidentified. Qualities for individual bases were not recorded, and no much larger clone is one base off.

The CDR3 measures 15 amino acids from cysteine to phenylalanine. The sequence is cut down to CDR3 DNA, 45 bases in frame from base 1. The V and J ends are trimmed by 0 bases and 3 bases, leaving 13 bases between them. CDR1 SGHKS and CDR2 YYEKEE were looked up in the germline V gene (reference sequence). The immunoSEQ Assay, a bias-controlled multiplex PCR, was used to amplify TCRbeta CDR3 regions from genomic DNA. Per the source publication's procedure: Within the assay, amplification of reference gene primers was used to estimate how many nucleated cells each sample contained. To quantify the absolute abundance of each unique TCRbeta CDR3 rearrangement, sequence reads were collapsed and filtered. For each sample, productive Simpson clonality was calculated by taking the square root of Simpson's diversity index across productive rearrangements. TCRdb stores this immuneACCESS table with in-frame sequences only. Part of the clones is absent; in the studies checked, under half of the shortfall reflects unresolved V genes, and no reason is known for the rest. V and J calls and clone size are given by that table; D and trimming were obtained from the DNA. The table for this sample lists about 240,000 clones; around 80% of them were counted only once. Roughly 3.2% of the sample comes from the top ten.

Whole blood was collected in K2EDTA tubes by collaborating institutions according to the institutions' own protocols. For TCRbeta analysis, collaborators shipped samples in one of three forms: frozen whole blood, isolated PBMCs, or DNA extracted from either of those sample types. The full study reports these points: How much clinical and demographic metadata was included differed by source and by participant, and the metadata was provided uncurated.

The chain couples TRBV5-5 to TRBJ2-7; TRBD1 is perhaps the D gene, given 5 matching bases. Source material: peripheral blood. This receptor was obtained from a woman aged 18-29 years with acute or convalescent COVID-19. The DNA is as follows: TGTGCCAGCAGCTTGGCGGCAGGGCCGTACTACGAGCAGTACTTC. This sequence encodes CASSLAAGPYYEQYF.